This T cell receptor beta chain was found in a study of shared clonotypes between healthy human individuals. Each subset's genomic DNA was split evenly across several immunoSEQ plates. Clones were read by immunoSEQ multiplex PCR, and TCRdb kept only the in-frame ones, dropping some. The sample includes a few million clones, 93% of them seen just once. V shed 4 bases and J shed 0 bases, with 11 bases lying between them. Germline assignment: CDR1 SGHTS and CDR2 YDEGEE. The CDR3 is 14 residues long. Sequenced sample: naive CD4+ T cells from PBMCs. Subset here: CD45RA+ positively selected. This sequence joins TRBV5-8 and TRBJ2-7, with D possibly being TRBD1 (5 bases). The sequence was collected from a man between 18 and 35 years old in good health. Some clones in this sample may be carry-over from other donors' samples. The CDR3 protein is CASSIGHSSYEQYF. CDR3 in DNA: TGTGCCAGCAGCATCGGACATAGCTCCTACGAGCAGTACTTC.